The present TCR beta chain was sequenced within a study of blood T cells in healthy people across ages. Looking at the study overall: Per two T cells, template switching captured roughly one barcoded beta molecule. Points from the study as a whole: CMV status of donors was unknown, possibly confounding expanded clonotype changes.

Total RNA, at least 6 micrograms per sample, was extracted from PBMCs. The second PCR ran about 6 to 11 cycles with a sample-barcoded 5' primer and J-beta primers. One entry per CDR3 protein results from TCRdb running MiXCR on the 5' RACE reads. Among 650,000 or so distinct CDR3 sequences listed, 52% were seen once. Turning to this clonotype: Antigen unknown.

V gave up 5 bases and J gave up 2 bases, with 7 bases separating them. Germline values: CDR1 LNHNV, CDR2 YYDKDF (reference sequence). This CDR3 is built from 14 residues. The chain combines TRBV15 with TRBJ2-6; D is ambiguous. Specimen: blood. This clonotype was obtained from an elderly woman in good health. The CDR3 is CATSSHAGANVLTF. The CDR3 DNA is TGTGCCACCAGCTCTCATGCTGGGGCCAACGTCCTGACTTTC.